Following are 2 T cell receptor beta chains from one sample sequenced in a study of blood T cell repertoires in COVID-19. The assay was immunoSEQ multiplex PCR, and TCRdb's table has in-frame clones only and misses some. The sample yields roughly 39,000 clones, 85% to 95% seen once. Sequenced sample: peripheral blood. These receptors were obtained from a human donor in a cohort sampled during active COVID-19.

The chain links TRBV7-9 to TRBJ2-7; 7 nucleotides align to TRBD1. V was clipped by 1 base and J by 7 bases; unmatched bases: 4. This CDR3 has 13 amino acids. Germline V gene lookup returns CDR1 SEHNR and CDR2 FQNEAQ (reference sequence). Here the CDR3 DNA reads TGTGCCAGCAGCTTAGAGGGCAGGGGGGAGCAGTACTTC. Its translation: CASSLEGRGEQYF.

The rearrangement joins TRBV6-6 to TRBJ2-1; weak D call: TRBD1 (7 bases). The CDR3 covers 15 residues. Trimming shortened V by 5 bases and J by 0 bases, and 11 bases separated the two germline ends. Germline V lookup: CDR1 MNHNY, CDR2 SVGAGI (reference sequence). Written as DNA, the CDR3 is TGTGCCAGCAGTCCGCAGGGGGGCTCCTACAATGAGCAGTTCTTC. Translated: CASSPQGGSYNEQFF.